This T cell receptor (beta chain) is drawn from a study of cytomegalovirus exposure and HLA in healthy donors. Study results and limitations: Cytomegalovirus association was assigned to more than 150 TCR beta chains.

The CDR3 is made up of 14 amino acids. V was shortened by 7 bases and J by 0 bases, with 13 bases between the two germline ends. CDR1 and CDR2 (germline): SNHLY, FYNNEI. In regard to this clone: Its specificity is unknown.

Only in-frame clones appear in the TCRdb table, and some are missing; sequencing was by immunoSEQ multiplex PCR. Among about 58,000 clones listed, about 88% were seen once. This clonotype was sampled from a man in his late teens or twenties in good health and CMV-seronegative. The sample comprised PBMCs. The rearrangement uses TRBV2 and TRBJ2-7, with D possibly matching TRBD1 (6 bases). The CDR3 bases are TGTGCCAGCAAAAACCGGGACAACTCCTACGAGCAGTACTTC. Translation gives CASKNRDNSYEQYF. Full variable domain (remainder filled in from reference TRBV2 and TRBJ2-7): EPEVTQTPSHQVTQMGQEVILRCVPISNHLYFYWYRQILGQKVEFLVSFYNNEISEKSEIFDDQFSVERPDGSNFTLKIRSTKLEDSAMYFCASKNRDNSYEQYFGPGTRLTVT.